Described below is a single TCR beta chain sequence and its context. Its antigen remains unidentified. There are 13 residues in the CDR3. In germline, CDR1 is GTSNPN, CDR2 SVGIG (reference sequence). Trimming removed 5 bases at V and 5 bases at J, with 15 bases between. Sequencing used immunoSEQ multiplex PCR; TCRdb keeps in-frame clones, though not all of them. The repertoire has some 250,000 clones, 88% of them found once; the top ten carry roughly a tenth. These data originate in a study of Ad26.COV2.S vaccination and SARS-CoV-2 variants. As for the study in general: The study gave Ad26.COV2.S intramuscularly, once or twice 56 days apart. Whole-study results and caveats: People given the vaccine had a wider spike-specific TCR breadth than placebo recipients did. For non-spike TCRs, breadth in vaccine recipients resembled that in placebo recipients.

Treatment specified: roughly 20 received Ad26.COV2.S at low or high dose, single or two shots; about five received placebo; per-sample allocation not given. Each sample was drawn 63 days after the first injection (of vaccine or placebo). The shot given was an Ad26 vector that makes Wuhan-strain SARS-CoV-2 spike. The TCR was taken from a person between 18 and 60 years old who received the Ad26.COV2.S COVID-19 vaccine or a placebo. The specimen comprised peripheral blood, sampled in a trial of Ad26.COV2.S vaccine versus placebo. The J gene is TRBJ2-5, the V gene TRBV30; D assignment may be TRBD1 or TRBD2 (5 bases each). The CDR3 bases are TGTGCCTGGGCCCCAGGGCGCGGGGAGACCCAGTACTTC. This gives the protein CAWAPGRGETQYF.